The clone carrying this T cell receptor (beta chain) was observed a handful of times. Its target is unknown. The sample is drawn from a study of T-cell reconstitution after alpha-beta-depleted transplantation in children. The trim removed 7 bases at V and 4 bases at J, leaving 5 bases unmatched. The CDR3 sequence is 12 residues long. Germline-derived CDR1 and CDR2 are DFQATT and SNEGSKA (reference sequence). Points from the study as a whole: As was reported, about two months after transplant, alpha-beta T cells came from several hundred expanded graft clones. Fresh T-cell production supplied most of the T-cell counts and diversity seen one year after transplant. Surviving recipient T cells and intrathymic progenitors accounted for some patients' high TCRbeta diversity at day 60.

Researchers prepared the TCRbeta library using unique molecular identifiers, the study reports. TCRdb recomputed calls from the PCR reads with MiXCR, one row per CDR3 protein. In the table there are about 580,000 distinct CDR3 sequences, more than 20% of which are singletons. V usage is TRBV20-1 and J usage is TRBJ2-5; 8 nucleotides align to TRBD1. The sample here was PBMCs, mostly from graft donor cells, taken 360 days after TCRalphabeta/CD19-depleted stem cell transplant. This TCR was sampled from a boy younger than two who had a stem cell transplant for acute myeloid leukemia, so the T cells may come from the graft donor. The DNA of the CDR3 is TGCAGTGGTACTACAGGGGGAGAGACCCAGTACTTC. It specifies CSGTTGGETQYF.